The T cell receptor beta chain described here comes from a study of blood T cell repertoires in COVID-19. The wider study: The United States, Italy and Spain were the sources of the acute and convalescent COVID-19 samples. PBMCs, B-cell-depleted T cells, or T cells provided the cDNA or gDNA that made up the material.

Original data processing: Scientists estimated how many nucleated cells there were by amplifying reference gene primers. The repertoire was sequenced with immunoSEQ multiplex PCR; TCRdb's copy has only in-frame clones and lacks some. That table supplies the V and J calls and clone size; D and trimming were determined from the DNA. The data contain approximately 300,000 clones, more than 70% of them singletons. One Seattle source followed patients from active infection through their disease course. Trimming took 1 base from V and 4 from J; bases not matched to a gene: 8. Germline V CDR1 and CDR2: SGHTA, FQGNSA. The CDR3 is 17 amino acids.

Source material: peripheral blood. The origin of this receptor is a woman in her twenties or thirties with COVID-19, enrolled during active disease. The J gene is TRBJ2-3, the V gene TRBV7-2, with 10 bases that match TRBD2. The CDR3 loop reads CASSLVRLAGVPDTQYF. The CDR3 nucleotides are TGTGCCAGCAGCTTAGTCCGGCTAGCGGGAGTGCCAGATACGCAGTATTTT.